This TCR beta chain was observed in a study of OX40 agonist ivuxolimab in advanced cancers. TCRdb's table, derived via immunoSEQ multiplex PCR, lists solely in-frame clones and lacks some. The sample records under 80,000 clones, 90% to 95% being singletons. Germline V gene sequence: CDR1 LGHNA, CDR2 YSLEER. Trimming left V 1 base short and J 3 bases short, with 6 bases between. CDR3 length: 13 amino acids. Here the sequenced sample was CD4+ or CD8+ T cells sorted from blood, taken in a trial of the OX40 agonist ivuxolimab. This TCR was recovered from an adult with an advanced solid tumor such as melanoma, head and neck, liver or kidney cancer. The chain couples TRBV4-3 to TRBJ1-1; D remains ambiguous. The CDR3 DNA sequence: TGCGCCAGCAGCCAAGGCTCATACACTGAAGCTTTCTTT. This gives the protein CASSQGSYTEAFF.